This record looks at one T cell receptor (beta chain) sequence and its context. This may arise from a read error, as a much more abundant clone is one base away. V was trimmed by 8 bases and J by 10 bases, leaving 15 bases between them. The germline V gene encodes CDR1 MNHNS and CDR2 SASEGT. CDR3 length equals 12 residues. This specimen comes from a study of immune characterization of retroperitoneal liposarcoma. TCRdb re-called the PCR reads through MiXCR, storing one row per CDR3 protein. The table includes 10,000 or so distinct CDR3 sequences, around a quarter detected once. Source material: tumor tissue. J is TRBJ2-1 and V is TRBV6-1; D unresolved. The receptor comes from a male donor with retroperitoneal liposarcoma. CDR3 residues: CASQQFTYEQFF. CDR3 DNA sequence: TGTGCCAGCCAGCAGTTTACCTACGAGCAGTTCTTC.